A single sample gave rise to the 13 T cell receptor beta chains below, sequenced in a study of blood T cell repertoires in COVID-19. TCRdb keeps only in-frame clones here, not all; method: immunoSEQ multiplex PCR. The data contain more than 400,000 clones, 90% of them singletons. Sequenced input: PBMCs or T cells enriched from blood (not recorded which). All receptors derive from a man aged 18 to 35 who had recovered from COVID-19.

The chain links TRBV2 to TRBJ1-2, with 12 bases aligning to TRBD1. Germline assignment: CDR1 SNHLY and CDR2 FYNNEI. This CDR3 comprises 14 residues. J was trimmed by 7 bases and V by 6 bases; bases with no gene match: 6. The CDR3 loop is CASRGQGAGFGYTF. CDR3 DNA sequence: TGTGCCAGCAGGGGACAGGGGGCGGGATTTGGCTACACCTTC. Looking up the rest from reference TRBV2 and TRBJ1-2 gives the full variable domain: EPEVTQTPSHQVTQMGQEVILRCVPISNHLYFYWYRQILGQKVEFLVSFYNNEISEKSEIFDDQFSVERPDGSNFTLKIRSTKLEDSAMYFCASRGQGAGFGYTFGSGTRLTVV.

The CDR3 reads CATFGKDSYEQYF. CDR3 nucleotide sequence: TGTGCCACCTTCGGGAAAGACTCCTACGAGCAGTACTTC. The chain has TRBV15 and TRBJ2-7; D might be TRBD2 (5 bases). V lost 8 bases and J lost 0, with 11 bases in between. There are 13 residues in the CDR3. Germline V CDR1 and CDR2: LNHNV, YYDKDF (reference sequence).

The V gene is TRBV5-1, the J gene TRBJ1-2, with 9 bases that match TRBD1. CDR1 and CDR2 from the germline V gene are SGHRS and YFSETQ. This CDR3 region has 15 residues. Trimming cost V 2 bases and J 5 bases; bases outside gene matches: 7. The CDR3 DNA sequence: TGCGCCAGCAGCTTAACGGGGGACAGGGAGTATGGCTACACCTTC. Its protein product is CASSLTGDREYGYTF. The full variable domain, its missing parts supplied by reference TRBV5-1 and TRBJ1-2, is KAGVTQTPRYLIKTRGQQVTLSCSPISGHRSVSWYQQTPGQGLQFLFEYFSETQRNKGNFPGRFSGRQFSNSRSEMNVSTLELGDSALYLCASSLTGDREYGYTFGSGTRLTVV.

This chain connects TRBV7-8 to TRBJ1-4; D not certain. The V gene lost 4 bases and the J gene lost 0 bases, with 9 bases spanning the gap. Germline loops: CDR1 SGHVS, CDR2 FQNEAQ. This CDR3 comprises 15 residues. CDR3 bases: TGTGCCAGCAGCTCCTCAGGCTCAACTAATGAAAAACTGTTTTTT. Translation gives CASSSSGSTNEKLFF.

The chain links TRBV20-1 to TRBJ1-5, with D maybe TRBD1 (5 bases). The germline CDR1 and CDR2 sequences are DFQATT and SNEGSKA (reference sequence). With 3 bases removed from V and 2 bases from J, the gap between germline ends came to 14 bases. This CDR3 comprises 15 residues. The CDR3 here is CSASSGGWGNQPQHF. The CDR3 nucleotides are TGCAGTGCTAGTTCCGGGGGGTGGGGCAATCAGCCCCAGCATTTT.

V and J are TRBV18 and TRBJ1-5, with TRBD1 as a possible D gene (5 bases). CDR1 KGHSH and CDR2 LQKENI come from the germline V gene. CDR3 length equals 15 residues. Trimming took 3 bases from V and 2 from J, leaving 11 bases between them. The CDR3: CASSPSGAGNQPQHF. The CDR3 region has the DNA TGTGCCAGCTCACCCTCTGGGGCAGGCAATCAGCCCCAGCATTTT.

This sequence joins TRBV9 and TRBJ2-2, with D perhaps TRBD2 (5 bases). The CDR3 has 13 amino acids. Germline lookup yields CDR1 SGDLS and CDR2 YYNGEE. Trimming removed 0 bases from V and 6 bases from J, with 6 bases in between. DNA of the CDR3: TGTGCCAGCAGCGTAGGAGGGTCCGGGGAGCTGTTTTTT. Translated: CASSVGGSGELFF.

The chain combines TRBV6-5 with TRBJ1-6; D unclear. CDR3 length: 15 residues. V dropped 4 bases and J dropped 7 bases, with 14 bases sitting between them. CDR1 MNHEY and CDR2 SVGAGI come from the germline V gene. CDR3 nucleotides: TGTGCCAGCAGTTTCGACGGACTGAGGAATTCACCCCTCCACTTT. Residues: CASSFDGLRNSPLHF.

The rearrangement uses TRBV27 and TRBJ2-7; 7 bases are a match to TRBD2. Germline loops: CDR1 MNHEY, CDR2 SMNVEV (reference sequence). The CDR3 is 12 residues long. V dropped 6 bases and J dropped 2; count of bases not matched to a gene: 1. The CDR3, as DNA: TGTGCCAGCAGAGCGGGACCCTACGAGCAGTACTTC. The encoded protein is CASRAGPYEQYF.

The CDR3 DNA is TGTGCCAGCAGTTACGTGGGAGCTGAAGCTTTCTTT. Amino acid sequence: CASSYVGAEAFF. The rearrangement joins TRBV6-5 to TRBJ1-1; D call uncertain. The CDR3 sequence is 12 residues long. Germline V gene sequence: CDR1 MNHEY, CDR2 SVGAGI. Trimming cost V 2 bases and J 6 bases, with 7 bases left between them.

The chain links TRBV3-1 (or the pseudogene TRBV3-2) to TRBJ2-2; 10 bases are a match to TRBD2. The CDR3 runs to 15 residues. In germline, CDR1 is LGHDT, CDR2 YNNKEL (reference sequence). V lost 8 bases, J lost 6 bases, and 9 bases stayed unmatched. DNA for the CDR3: TGTGCCAGCTCAAGGGCTAGCGGGAGCCCCGGGGAGCTGTTTTTT. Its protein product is CASSRASGSPGELFF.

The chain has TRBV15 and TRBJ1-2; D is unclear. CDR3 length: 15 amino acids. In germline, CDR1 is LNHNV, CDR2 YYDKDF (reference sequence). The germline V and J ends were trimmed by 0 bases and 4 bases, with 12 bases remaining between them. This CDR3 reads CATSRDLQASYGYTF. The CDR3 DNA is TGTGCCACCAGCAGAGATCTGCAGGCAAGCTATGGCTACACCTTC.

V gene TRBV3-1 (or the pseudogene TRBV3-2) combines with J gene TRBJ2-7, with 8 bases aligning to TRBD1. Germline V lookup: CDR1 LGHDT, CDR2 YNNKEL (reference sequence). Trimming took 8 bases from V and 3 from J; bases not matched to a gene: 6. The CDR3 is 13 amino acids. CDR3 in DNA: TGTGCCAGCGGACAGGGAGCAGGCTACGAGCAGTACTTC. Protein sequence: CASGQGAGYEQYF.